The T cell receptor beta chain under discussion was sequenced for a study of intratumoral heterogeneity in liver cancer. Worth noting for this clone: The junction departs from the called germline gene at one end, perhaps through a read error.

The CDR3 contains 14 residues. The V gene's germline CDR1 is SGHRS and CDR2 YFSETQ. Tumour samples came from separate, distinct regions of the hepatocellular carcinoma nodule. Before surgical resection, these early-stage hepatocellular carcinoma patients received no treatment. Here immunoSEQ multiplex PCR was the method, and the copy in TCRdb shows in-frame clones only, minus some. The sample includes about 6,200 clones, approximately 70% of them seen just once. The TCR originated in a woman in her 70s with hepatocellular carcinoma. V usage is TRBV5-1 and J usage is TRBJ1-4, with D uncertain. This specimen consisted of tumor tissue, obtained before any cancer treatment. CDR3 nucleotide sequence: TGCGCCAGCAGGTTGGGTTTTACTAATGAAAAACTGTTTTTT. Encoded protein: CASRLGFTNEKLFF.